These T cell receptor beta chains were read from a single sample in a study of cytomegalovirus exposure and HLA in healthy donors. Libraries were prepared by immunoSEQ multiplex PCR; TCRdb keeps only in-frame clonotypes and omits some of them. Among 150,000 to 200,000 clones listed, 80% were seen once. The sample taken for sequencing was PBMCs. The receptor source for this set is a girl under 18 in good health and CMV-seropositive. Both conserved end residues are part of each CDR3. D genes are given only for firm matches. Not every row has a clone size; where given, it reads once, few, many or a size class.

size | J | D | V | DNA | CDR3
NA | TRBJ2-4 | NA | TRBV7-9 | TGTGCCAGCAGCCCCAACCTCCAAGGAGGATCCAAAAACATTCAGTACTTC | CASSPNLQGGSKNIQYF
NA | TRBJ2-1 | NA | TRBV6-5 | TGTGCCAGCAGTTACTACGGGAGCTCCTACAATGAGCAGTTCTTC | CASSYYGSSYNEQFF
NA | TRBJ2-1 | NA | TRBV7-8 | TGTGCCAGCAGCTTAACGGAGGTCAATGAGCAGTTCTTC | CASSLTEVNEQFF
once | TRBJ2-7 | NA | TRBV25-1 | TGTGCCAGCAGTGAATCAGGGTCGGGCCTCTCCGAGCAGTACTTC | CASSESGSGLSEQYF
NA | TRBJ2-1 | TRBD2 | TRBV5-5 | TGTGCCAGCAGCTTAGGGAGTAGCGGGATTATTCTGTACAATGAGCAGTTCTTC | CASSLGSSGIILYNEQFF
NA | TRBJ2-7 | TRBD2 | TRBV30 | TGTGCCTGGGCCCCCGGGGGGAGTGAGTACGAGCAGTACTTC | CAWAPGGSEYEQYF
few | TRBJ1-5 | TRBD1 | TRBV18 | TGTGCCAGCTCACCACCGGGACAGGGCAATCAGCCCCAGCATTTT | CASSPPGQGNQPQHF
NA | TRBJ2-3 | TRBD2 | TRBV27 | TGTGCCAGCAGTTCCCGAGCGGGAGGAGACACAGATACGCAGTATTTT | CASSSRAGGDTDTQYF
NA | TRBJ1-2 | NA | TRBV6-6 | TGTGCCAGCAGTTATAAGGACAGTACTTTTGGCTATGGCTACACCTTC | CASSYKDSTFGYGYTF
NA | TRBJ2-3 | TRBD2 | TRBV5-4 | TGTGCCAGCAGCCCTGGACTAGCGGGAGACGGTGGGAGCACAGATACGCAGTATTTT | CASSPGLAGDGGSTDTQYF
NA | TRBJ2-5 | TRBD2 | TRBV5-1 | TGCGCCAGCAGCTTGAGTCAGCGGGAGATGAGGGAGACCCAGTACTTC | CASSLSQREMRETQYF
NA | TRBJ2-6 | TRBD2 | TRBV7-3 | TGTGCCAGCAGCCCACCTGGGGGACTAGCGGCCTCTGGGGCCAACGTCCTGACTTTC | CASSPPGGLAASGANVLTF
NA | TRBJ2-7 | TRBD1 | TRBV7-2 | TGTGCCAGCAGCCTCGACAGGGGAGGCCGCTACGAGCAGTACTTC | CASSLDRGGRYEQYF
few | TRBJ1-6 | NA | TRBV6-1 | TGTGCCAGCAAAAGAGTGGGACTGGGGGATTCACCCCTCCACTTT | CASKRVGLGDSPLHF
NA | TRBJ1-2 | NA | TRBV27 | TGTGCCAGCAGTCCGCAGGGGTTTTATGGCTACACCTTC | CASSPQGFYGYTF
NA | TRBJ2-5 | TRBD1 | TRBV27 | TGTGCCAGCAGATCCCGACAGGGCCTGCGGGTGACCCAGTACTTC | CASRSRQGLRVTQYF
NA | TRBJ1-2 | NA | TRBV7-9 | TGTGCCAGCAGCCCCAGACAGCTCAACTATGGCTACACCTTC | CASSPRQLNYGYTF
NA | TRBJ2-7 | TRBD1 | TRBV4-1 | TGCGCCAGCAGCCCGACAGGGGGCCGTCTCAACGAGCAGTACTTC | CASSPTGGRLNEQYF
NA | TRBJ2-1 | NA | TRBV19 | TGTGCCAGTAGTATAGGGTGGGCAGGAACAAGCTCCTACAATGAGCAGTTCTTC | CASSIGWAGTSSYNEQFF
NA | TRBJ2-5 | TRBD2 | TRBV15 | TGTGCCACCAGCAACCATGTCGGGGGGGTGGAGACCCAGTACTTC | CATSNHVGGVETQYF
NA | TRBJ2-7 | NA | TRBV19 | TGTGCCAGTAGTATCGGGATTGCGCGGGGCTACGAGCAGTACTTC | CASSIGIARGYEQYF
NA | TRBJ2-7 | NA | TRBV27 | TGTGCCAGCAGTTTATCTCGGGAGGAGCAGTACTTC | CASSLSREEQYF
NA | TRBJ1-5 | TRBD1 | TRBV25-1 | TGTGCCAGCAGTGAGACAGGGCTCAATCAGCCCCAGCATTTT | CASSETGLNQPQHF
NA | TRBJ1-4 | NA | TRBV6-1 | TGTGCCAGCAGTGTAACAGGTCTTGAAGGAGAAAAACTGTTTTTT | CASSVTGLEGEKLFF
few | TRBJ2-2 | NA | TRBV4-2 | TGTGCCAGCAGCCTAGACATCTTGACAGGGGAGCTGTTTTTT | CASSLDILTGELFF
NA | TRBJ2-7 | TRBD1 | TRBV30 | TGTGCCTGGAACAGGGGAGAGGCCTACGAGCAGTACTTC | CAWNRGEAYEQYF